Listed here are 23 T cell receptor beta chains from one sample, sequenced in a study of cytomegalovirus exposure and HLA in healthy donors. PCR amplification relied on 60 Vbeta primers (plus 13 Jbeta primers). Sequencing used immunoSEQ multiplex PCR; TCRdb keeps in-frame clones, though not all of them. The table lists about 120,000 clones, roughly 78% of them singletons. The sequenced sample was PBMCs. The receptors were sampled from a woman between 25 and 40 years old in good health and CMV-seropositive.

CDR3: CTSSQVAGEGTDTQYF. The CDR3 DNA reads as TGCACCAGCAGCCAAGTAGCGGGGGAGGGCACAGATACGCAGTATTTT. This sequence joins TRBV1 and TRBJ2-3; the D segment call TRBD2 is taken from the table without a DNA check. TRBV1 is a recognized pseudogene. This CDR3 has 16 residues.

The chain couples TRBV6-4 to TRBJ1-1; TRBD1 might be the D (6 bases). V was pared by 3 bases and J by 7 bases, with 18 bases between. The CDR3 has 15 residues. The germline V gene encodes CDR1 MRHNA and CDR2 SNTAGT. Here the CDR3 DNA reads TGTGCCAGCAGTGAACAGGGCCTCGGGGAAGGTGAAGCTTTCTTT. Amino acids: CASSEQGLGEGEAFF.

The gene calls are TRBV7-2 and TRBJ2-7; 7 nucleotides match TRBD1. Germline CDR1 is SGHTA and CDR2 is FQGNSA. This CDR3 contains 12 residues. The junction had 3 bases not matched to a gene; V was cut back by 1 base and J by 9 bases. The CDR3 protein is CASSLVAGGQYF. The CDR3 nucleotides read TGTGCCAGCAGCTTAGTGGCAGGGGGGCAGTACTTC.

The chain links TRBV4-2 to TRBJ2-7; 8 bases agree with TRBD2. This CDR3 has 15 residues. Germline-derived CDR1 and CDR2 are LGHNA and YNFKEQ. V lost 1 base and J lost 3; bases outside the gene matches: 5. CDR3 residues: CASSQGAGGHYEQYF. CDR3 nucleotide sequence: TGTGCCAGCAGCCAAGGTGCGGGGGGCCACTACGAGCAGTACTTC.

The chain is built from TRBV2 and TRBJ2-3; 7 nucleotides align to TRBD2. The CDR3 sequence is 16 residues long. CDR1 SNHLY and CDR2 FYNNEI come from the germline V gene. The V segment lost 6 bases and the J segment 1 base; nucleotides outside the gene matches: 10. This CDR3 reads CASRDNRLAGTDTQYF. The CDR3 DNA reads TGTGCCAGCAGGGATAATCGGCTAGCGGGCACAGATACGCAGTATTTT.

The chain uses TRBV5-4 and TRBJ1-2, with TRBD1 matching over 8 bases. CDR3 length: 15 amino acids. Trimming cost V 1 base and J 3 bases; bases outside gene matches: 5. From germline, CDR1 is SGHNT and CDR2 YYREEE (reference sequence). CDR3 amino acids: CASSLKETGDYGYTF. The CDR3 coding sequence is TGTGCCAGCAGCTTGAAGGAGACAGGGGACTATGGCTACACCTTC.

This clone has just a few counts. The genes are TRBV7-3 and TRBJ2-5; D is perhaps TRBD1 (5 bases). With 3 bases removed from V and 2 bases from J, the gap between germline ends came to 7 bases. This CDR3 has 13 amino acids. From germline, CDR1 is SGHTA and CDR2 FQGTGA. CDR3 region: CASSLTVQETQYF. The CDR3 bases are TGTGCCAGCAGCTTGACAGTACAAGAGACCCAGTACTTC.

This clone has a single count. This chain joins TRBV10-3 and TRBJ2-5; perhaps TRBD1 as D (6 bases). Trimming shortened V by 0 bases and J by 0 bases, and 8 bases separated the two germline ends. Germline values: CDR1 ENHRY, CDR2 SYGVKD. The CDR3 runs to 15 residues. The CDR3 region is CAISESDRHQETQYF. In nucleotides, the CDR3 is TGTGCCATCAGTGAGTCCGACAGGCACCAAGAGACCCAGTACTTC.

This clone was counted a few times. This sequence joins TRBV6-1 and TRBJ1-2; D remains ambiguous. This CDR3 contains 14 residues. The germline CDR1 and CDR2 sequences are MNHNS and SASEGT. The ends were cut back, 3 bases at V and 8 bases at J, with 16 bases in the middle. CDR3 protein: CASSDTAGVRGYTF. The CDR3 nucleotides read TGTGCCAGCAGTGACACGGCCGGAGTTAGGGGCTACACCTTC.

CDR3 residues: CASTRGQGERTEAFF. DNA of the CDR3: TGCGCCAGCACCCGAGGCCAGGGGGAGAGGACTGAAGCTTTCTTT. The V gene is TRBV5-1, the J gene TRBJ1-1; 7 bases map to TRBD1. CDR1 and CDR2 from the germline V gene are SGHRS and YFSETQ. With 6 bases clipped from V and 5 bases from J, the junction kept 13 bases outside the gene matches. CDR3 size: 15 residues.

About this clone itself: A junction end diverges from the germline sequence, so it may reflect a read error. The chain is built from TRBV4-2 and TRBJ2-1; TRBD2 agrees at 9 bases. CDR3 size: 15 residues. Per the germline V gene, CDR1 is LGHNA and CDR2 is YNFKEQ. The CDR3 protein is CAGSPRTSVGNEQFF. DNA for the CDR3: TGTGCCGGCAGCCCCCGGACTAGCGTTGGGAATGAGCAGTTCTTC.

The genes are TRBV19 and TRBJ2-3, with D tentatively TRBD2 (6 bases). Germline CDR1 reads LNHDA; CDR2 reads SQIVND (reference sequence). The CDR3 has 14 residues. V was trimmed by 5 bases and J by 2 bases, leaving 11 bases between them. The CDR3 region has the DNA TGTGCCAGTAGTTTCAGGGAGGTCACAGATACGCAGTATTTT. It yields the protein CASSFREVTDTQYF. The entire variable domain, with the rest obtained from reference TRBV19 and TRBJ2-3, is as follows: DGGITQSPKYLFRKEGQNVTLSCEQNLNHDAMYWYRQDPGQGLRLIYYSQIVNDFQKGDIAEGYSVSREKKESFPLTVTSAQKNPTAFYLCASSFREVTDTQYFGPGTRLTVL.

On this clone itself: One junction end disagrees with the germline gene, perhaps due to a read error. The chain uses TRBV11-2 and TRBJ2-7; 9 bases map to TRBD1. Per germline, CDR1 SGHAT and CDR2 FQNNGV. The CDR3 has 15 residues. Here the CDR3 DNA reads TGTGCCAGCAGCTCGCTCAGGGGGACAGGGCCCCCAGCGGGCTTC. This translates into CASSSLRGTGPPAGF.

The chain combines TRBV7-2 with TRBJ2-4; D possibly corresponds to TRBD2 (6 bases). Per germline, CDR1 SGHTA and CDR2 FQGNSA. This CDR3 is built from 16 residues. V lost 5 bases, J lost 0 bases, and 14 bases lay in between. The CDR3 DNA is TGTGCCAGCAGCAACCGGGAGAAGCTAGCCAAAAACATTCAGTACTTC. Translated, it gives CASSNREKLAKNIQYF.

V is TRBV28 and J is TRBJ1-1, with D unresolved. This CDR3 region has 13 residues. CDR1 and CDR2 (germline): MDHEN, SYDVKM. V was pared by 8 bases and J by 10 bases, with 20 bases between. The CDR3 region is CASQKPAGGGAFF. The CDR3 coding sequence is TGTGCCAGCCAAAAACCCGCTGGAGGCGGAGCTTTCTTT.

This clone has only a few counts. The chain employs TRBV5-1 and TRBJ2-5; 11 bases match TRBD2. CDR1 is SGHRS, CDR2 YFSETQ, per germline. CDR3 length: 13 residues. V trimming: 5 bases; J trimming: 3 bases; junction bases outside the gene matches: 0. The CDR3 here is CASRLAGEETQYF. CDR3 DNA: TGCGCCAGCAGACTAGCGGGGGAAGAGACCCAGTACTTC. The entire variable domain, with the rest obtained from reference TRBV5-1 and TRBJ2-5, is as follows: KAGVTQTPRYLIKTRGQQVTLSCSPISGHRSVSWYQQTPGQGLQFLFEYFSETQRNKGNFPGRFSGRQFSNSRSEMNVSTLELGDSALYLCASRLAGEETQYFGPGTRLLVL.

This chain uses TRBV18 with TRBJ2-7, with TRBD1 as a possible D gene (6 bases). The germline V gene encodes CDR1 KGHSH and CDR2 LQKENI. The CDR3 has 12 amino acids. Trimming stripped 6 bases from V and 5 bases from J, with 11 bases between. The CDR3 here is CASSLYRDEQYF. CDR3 sequence (DNA): TGTGCCAGCTCGCTTTACAGGGACGAGCAGTACTTC.

The genes are TRBV27 and TRBJ2-7; D remains ambiguous. In germline, CDR1 is MNHEY, CDR2 SMNVEV (reference sequence). Trimming stripped 1 base from V and 3 bases from J, with 16 bases between. The CDR3 covers 16 residues. The CDR3 here is CASSLYALRASYEQYF. The CDR3 coding sequence is TGTGCCAGCAGTTTATACGCCCTGCGAGCTAGCTACGAGCAGTACTTC.

The chain carries TRBV27 and TRBJ1-2, with 9 bases lining up with TRBD1. Germline CDR1 reads MNHEY; CDR2 reads SMNVEV (reference sequence). With 5 bases clipped from V and 7 bases from J, the junction kept 11 bases outside the gene matches. CDR3 size: 15 residues. DNA for the CDR3: TGTGCCAGCAGTGCGGACAGGGGCTCAGCTGGTGGCTACACCTTC. This translates into CASSADRGSAGGYTF.

V usage is TRBV4-1 and J usage is TRBJ1-1; D unclear. There are 16 residues in the CDR3. The V gene lost 3 bases and the J gene lost 1 base, with 15 bases spanning the gap. Germline-derived CDR1 and CDR2 are MGHRA and YSYEKL. The CDR3 here is CASSHYVLPSNTEAFF. CDR3 nucleotides: TGCGCCAGCAGCCATTATGTCCTCCCCTCGAACACTGAAGCTTTCTTT.

The chain carries TRBV25-1 and TRBJ1-2; the D is unclear. V shed 3 bases and J shed 1 base, with 9 bases lying between them. The V gene's germline CDR1 is MGHDK and CDR2 SYGVNS. The length of the CDR3 is 14 residues. CDR3 sequence (DNA): TGTGCCAGCAGTGACCCCGGGGATAACTATGGCTACACCTTC. Its translation: CASSDPGDNYGYTF.

This chain links TRBV4-2 with TRBJ2-5; possible D gene TRBD2, 6 bases. CDR3 length: 14 amino acids. Germline V gene data show CDR1 as LGHNA and CDR2 as YNFKEQ. The V and J ends lost 4 bases and 5 bases respectively, with 14 bases between them. Here the CDR3 DNA reads TGTGCCAGCAGCCCCTGGAGGGGCCACGAGACCCAGTACTTC. This translates into CASSPWRGHETQYF.

This clone was recorded once. This chain uses TRBV18 with TRBJ2-5; 16 nucleotides line up with TRBD2. The length of the CDR3 is 16 residues. Germline lookup yields CDR1 KGHSH and CDR2 LQKENI. Unmatched junction bases numbered 3, after V lost 2 bases and J lost 6 bases. The CDR3 sequence: CASSPTGLAGGKTQYF. CDR3 sequence (DNA): TGTGCCAGCTCACCAACGGGACTAGCGGGGGGGAAGACCCAGTACTTC.